This T cell receptor beta chain was captured by sequencing in a study of CD8+ T cells in alopecia areata. Findings and caveats of the study: Mouse data revealed clearer TCR sharing than patient data did, a gap possibly tied to HLA. Scalp samples also yield sequences from resident alphabeta T cells of normal skin. Tofacitinib significantly brought down scalp clonality and expanded CD8+ clones among top 100. Lesional scalp exceeded normal scalp in clonality, especially in alopecia totalis/universalis.

With regard to this clone: Its antigen is unknown.

With V trimmed by 6 bases and J by 4 bases, 4 bases remained unmatched. Germline V gives CDR1 SGHTA, CDR2 FQGNSA. The CDR3 has 13 residues. Treatment denoted: oral pan-JAK inhibitor, 5-10 mg twice daily. cDNA serving as the sequencing template came from extracted, reverse transcribed RNA. The method was immunoSEQ multiplex PCR; TCRdb's version includes in-frame clones alone and lacks a portion of them. Of some 220,000 clones listed, around three fifths are singletons. The chain uses TRBV7-2 and TRBJ2-5; 8 bases align to TRBD1. The origin of this receptor is a human donor with alopecia areata. Sequenced here: CD4+ T cells sorted from blood, sampled at week 4, from a patient treated with tofacitinib. The CDR3 region is CASSSDRGETQYF. CDR3 nucleotides: TGTGCCAGCAGTTCAGACAGGGGAGAGACCCAGTACTTC.